The T cell receptor beta chain described here comes from a study of PD-L1 blockade in urothelial cancer. Study-level information: Atezolizumab therapy began for patients in the mid-2010s, dosed at 1,200 mg intravenously every 3 weeks. Earlier, patients had received 0 to 3 chemotherapy regimens.

Assay: immunoSEQ multiplex PCR; the TCRdb copy retains only in-frame clones and omits some. The table shows about 38,000 clones, with 86% occurring only once. Looked up from germline, CDR1 is SGHRS and CDR2 is YFSETQ. V shed 4 bases, J shed 0 bases, and the junction held 6 bases outside the gene matches. The CDR3 totals 15 residues. Time point: peripheral blood 6 weeks after treatment start. Sample: PBMCs, taken around atezolizumab (anti-PD-L1) treatment. This clonotype originated in a man between 60 and 75 years old with urothelial cancer. The genes are TRBV5-1 and TRBJ1-1, with 7 bases fitting TRBD1. DNA for the CDR3: TGCGCCAGCAGCGGAGCAGGGGGTATGAACACTGAAGCTTTCTTT. Amino acids: CASSGAGGMNTEAFF.